This is a list of T cell receptor beta chains from one sample in a study of T-cell reconstitution after alpha-beta-depleted transplantation in children. MiXCR, run by TCRdb on the PCR reads, gives a single entry per CDR3 protein. Of hundreds of thousands of distinct CDR3 sequences detected, around 15% appear once; the ten largest clones hold less than 30%. The sequences come from PBMCs, mostly from graft donor cells, collected 360 days after TCRalphabeta/CD19-depleted stem cell transplant. These receptors were obtained from a boy in the first two years of life who had a stem cell transplant for Wiskott-Aldrich syndrome, so the T cells may come from the graft donor. The CDR3 runs from the conserved cysteine through the conserved F or W. D genes are given only for firm matches. Rows give clone size only sometimes, using once, few, many, or a class for an expanded clone.

CDR3nt	CDR3aa	j_gene	v_gene	d_gene	abundance
TGTGCCAGCAGCTTCACCGAGGCTCTGGAGACCCAGTACTTC	CASSFTEALETQYF	TRBJ2-5	TRBV7-8	.	few
TGTGCCAGCAGCGGACGGACTAGCGGGAGGGGTGAGTCCTACGAGCAGTACTTC	CASSGRTSGRGESYEQYF	TRBJ2-7	TRBV11-2	TRBD2	.
TGTGCCAGCAAGTTACGGCGGGGGGGGCAAAGGGCCCAGTACTTC	CASKLRRGGQRAQYF	TRBJ2-5	TRBV6-5	TRBD2	few
TGCGCCAGCAGCTTGGGAGGTCAGGCAGATACGCAGTATTTT	CASSLGGQADTQYF	TRBJ2-3	TRBV5-1	.	few
TGCGCCAGCAGCCAAGAAGGATACAAAAACATTCAGTACTTC	CASSQEGYKNIQYF	TRBJ2-4	TRBV4-3	.	once
TGTACCTTCAGTTTAGCGCAGATGTCTAGCGTTACGAACACCGGGGAGCTGTTTTTT	CTFSLAQMSSVTNTGELFF	TRBJ2-2	TRBV12-3/TRBV12-4	.	.
TGTGCCAGCAGCTTCCCCTTCAGCTCCTACAATGAGCAGTTCTTC	CASSFPFSSYNEQFF	TRBJ2-1	TRBV7-8	.	.
TGTGCCAGCAGACAGCAAGCGGATAGCTCCTACGAGCAGTACTTC	CASRQQADSSYEQYF	TRBJ2-7	TRBV12-3/TRBV12-4	.	.
TGTGCCAGCAGACGACAGGGACAAGGGCCCCAGCATTTT	CASRRQGQGPQHF	TRBJ1-5	TRBV12-3/TRBV12-4	TRBD1	few
TGCGCCAGCAGGCTCTACTACAATGAGCAGTTCTTC	CASRLYYNEQFF	TRBJ2-1	TRBV5-1	.	.
TGCAGCGTTGAGGGTCAGGGGGCAGGAACTGAAGCTTTCTTT	CSVEGQGAGTEAFF	TRBJ1-1	TRBV29-1	TRBD1	few
TGTGCCAGCAGTTTCGGTAGGGGTTCGAACACCGGGGAGCTGTTTTTT	CASSFGRGSNTGELFF	TRBJ2-2	TRBV27	.	few
TGCAGCGCCTATCAGGGGAATGAGCAGTTCTTC	CSAYQGNEQFF	TRBJ2-1	TRBV20-1	.	few
TGCAGTGCGAAAAGGCTTAATCAGCCCCAGCATTTT	CSAKRLNQPQHF	TRBJ1-5	TRBV20-1	.	.
TGCGCCAGCAGCCAAGTGCCATTTACGCCGCCCCACGAGCAGTACTTC	CASSQVPFTPPHEQYF	TRBJ2-7	TRBV4-1	.	.
TGTGCCAGCAGTTACGAGGCAGGGAGTAATGAGCAGTTCTTC	CASSYEAGSNEQFF	TRBJ2-1	TRBV6-2/TRBV6-3	.	few
TGTGCCAGCAGTTTTATCCCGGGTGAGCCCCAGCATTTT	CASSFIPGEPQHF	TRBJ1-5	TRBV28	.	.